This entry is about one TCR beta chain. Its specificity is not known. The sample is drawn from a study of cytomegalovirus exposure and HLA in healthy donors. Whole-study context: Earlier, some 170 million T cells were analyzed, and 117 million unique TCR beta sequences were found among them. Regarding the study as a whole: Reportedly, cytomegalovirus status was diagnosed with high sensitivity and specificity. An observed cluster of highly shared sequence variants was recorded as a likely sequencing artifact.

Primers for the PCR totalled 60 Vbeta and 13 Jbeta. Original processing notes: Later work found 74 million or so unique TCR beta chains, with about 10 million shared. The assay was immunoSEQ multiplex PCR, and TCRdb's table has in-frame clones only and misses some. That table is the source of V, J and clone size, and D and trimming were worked out from the DNA. The table has 170,000 or so clones, 84% seen once; the top ten hold roughly 2.1%. Trimming removed 2 bases from V and 3 bases from J, with 8 bases in between. CDR3 length: 13 residues. From germline, CDR1 is SGHTA and CDR2 FQGNSA. The chain employs TRBV7-2 and TRBJ2-7; D remains ambiguous. The sample was PBMCs. This TCR came from a young man in good health and CMV-seronegative. The DNA of the CDR3 is TGTGCCAGCAGCTTATCCCCGAGCTACGAGCAGTACTTC. Encoded protein: CASSLSPSYEQYF.